This T cell receptor (beta chain) originates from a study of shared clonotypes between healthy human individuals. Study context: Researchers drew samples from two women and three men aged 18 to 49. For every donor, three CD4 naive, three CD4 memory, two CD8 naive and one CD8 memory plates were used. General study results and limits: Donors were few, which limited the genetic and exposure-history diversity represented.

Clones were read by immunoSEQ multiplex PCR, and TCRdb kept only the in-frame ones, dropping some. The sample holds about 1.9 million clones, 85% to 95% seen once. Naivety among CD8 cells was defined by CD45RO negativity and positive CCR7 selection, thereby excluding terminally differentiated effector memory CD45RA+ cells. Only Caucasian adults living in Nashville, Tennessee made up the donor group. On this clone: Its matching antigen is unknown.

The CDR3 totals 15 residues. V lost 4 bases and J lost 1; bases outside the gene matches: 6. CDR1 MNHEY and CDR2 SMNVEV come from the germline V gene (reference sequence). V is TRBV27 and J is TRBJ1-1; 7 nucleotides line up with TRBD1. Sequencing input: naive CD8+ T cells from PBMCs. The receptor comes from a young man in good health. Some clones in this sample may be carry-over from other donors' samples. The CDR3 loop is CASSWGRQGNTEAFF. DNA of the CDR3: TGTGCCAGCAGTTGGGGGCGACAGGGGAACACTGAAGCTTTCTTT.